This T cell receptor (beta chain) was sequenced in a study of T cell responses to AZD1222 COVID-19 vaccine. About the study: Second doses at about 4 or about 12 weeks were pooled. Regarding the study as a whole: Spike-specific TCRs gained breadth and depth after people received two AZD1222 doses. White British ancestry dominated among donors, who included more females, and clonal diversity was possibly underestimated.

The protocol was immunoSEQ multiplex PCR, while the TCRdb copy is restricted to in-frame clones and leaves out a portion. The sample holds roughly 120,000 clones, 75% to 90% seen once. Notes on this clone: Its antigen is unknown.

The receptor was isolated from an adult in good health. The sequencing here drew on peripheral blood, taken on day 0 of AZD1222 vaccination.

The CDR3 here is CASSIGVGSSSYNEQFF. CDR3 DNA sequence: TGTGCCAGCAGTATAGGGGTAGGATCAAGCTCCTACAATGAGCAGTTCTTC. The chain carries TRBV9 and TRBJ2-1; a possible D gene is TRBD1 (5 bases). Germline CDR1 reads SGDLS; CDR2 reads YYNGEE. The CDR3 is 17 residues long. The V end lost 5 bases, the J end lost 0 bases, and 18 bases lay between the germline ends.